The 11 T cell receptor beta chains in this list originate from one sample, sequenced in a study of sequential checkpoint blockade in melanoma. The method was immunoSEQ multiplex PCR; TCRdb's version includes in-frame clones alone and lacks a portion of them. This sample has 15,000 to 20,000 clones; around 70% occur once, and the top ten carry 4.8%. Indicated treatment: randomized to nivolumab then ipilimumab (arm A) or the reverse (arm B). Sequencing used tumor tissue (inferred from file names), obtained from a patient given nivolumab and ipilimumab in sequence. These TCRs come from a human donor with melanoma.

DNA of the CDR3: TGTGCCAGCAGCCAGGAGGGGCCCTACGAGCAGTACTTC. Translation: CASSQEGPYEQYF. The chain uses TRBV14 and TRBJ2-7, with D possibly matching TRBD2 (6 bases). Deletions cut 3 bases from V and 2 bases from J, with 8 bases between. From germline, CDR1 is SGHDN and CDR2 FVKESK. This CDR3 contains 13 residues. Full variable domain (remainder filled in from reference TRBV14 and TRBJ2-7): EAGVTQFPSHSVIEKGQTVTLRCDPISGHDNLYWYRRVMGKEIKFLLHFVKESKQDESGMPNNRFLAERTGGTYSTLKVQPAELEDSGVYFCASSQEGPYEQYFGPGTRLTVT.

The genes are TRBV9 and TRBJ2-3, with a weak D call TRBD2 (5 bases). Germline-derived CDR1 and CDR2 are SGDLS and YYNGEE. CDR3 length: 16 residues. V was pared by 4 bases and J by 1 base, with 16 bases between. CDR3 protein: CASSQGPGRGTDTQYF. The DNA of the CDR3 is TGTGCCAGCAGCCAAGGGCCGGGGAGAGGCACAGATACGCAGTATTTT.

The chain uses TRBV18 and TRBJ1-1; no definite D call. Trimming shortened V by 2 bases and J by 1 base, and 5 bases separated the two germline ends. There are 13 residues in the CDR3. Germline V gives CDR1 KGHSH, CDR2 LQKENI. The CDR3 region has the DNA TGTGCCAGCTCACCAAGCCCGAACACTGAAGCTTTCTTT. Protein sequence: CASSPSPNTEAFF.

The CDR3 region is CASSMGQGDEKLFF. CDR3 sequence (DNA): TGTGCCAGTAGTATGGGACAGGGGGATGAAAAACTGTTTTTT. The chain is built from TRBV19 and TRBJ1-4; 11 bases are a match to TRBD1. The CDR3 runs 14 residues. V lost 3 bases and J lost 6; bases outside the gene matches: 0. The germline V gene has CDR1 LNHDA and CDR2 SQIVND (reference sequence). The complete variable domain, with remaining parts taken from reference TRBV19 and TRBJ1-4, reads DGGITQSPKYLFRKEGQNVTLSCEQNLNHDAMYWYRQDPGQGLRLIYYSQIVNDFQKGDIAEGYSVSREKKESFPLTVTSAQKNPTAFYLCASSMGQGDEKLFFGSGTQLSVL.

The chain employs TRBV6-8 and TRBJ2-3; D is possibly TRBD1 (5 bases). This CDR3 is 12 amino acids long. V lost 10 bases to trimming and J lost 4 bases, with 12 bases between them. Germline V gene data show CDR1 as MNHGY and CDR2 as SAAAGT. CDR3 DNA: TGTGCCATCGCAGGGTCCGCAGATACGCAGTATTTT. Its translation: CAIAGSADTQYF.

The chain is built from TRBV28 and TRBJ2-1, with 13 bases aligning to TRBD2. CDR3 length equals 17 residues. The junction had 10 bases not matched to a gene; V was cut back by 5 bases and J by 6 bases. Germline assignment: CDR1 MDHEN and CDR2 SYDVKM. CDR3 sequence: CASSTWTSGSSGNEQFF. The CDR3 DNA reads as TGTGCCAGCAGTACGTGGACTAGCGGGAGCTCGGGCAATGAGCAGTTCTTC.

The rearrangement uses TRBV11-1 and TRBJ2-1; D possibly corresponds to TRBD1 (5 bases). Germline V gene data show CDR1 as SGHAT and CDR2 as FQDESV (reference sequence). There are 14 residues in the CDR3. Trimming removed 5 bases at V and 9 bases at J, with 17 bases between. CDR3 nucleotide sequence: TGTGCCAGCAGCGGACATTCCCCTCGGAGTGAGCAGTTCTTC. Protein sequence: CASSGHSPRSEQFF.

The chain combines TRBV29-1 with TRBJ1-2; TRBD1 aligns across 9 bases. The CDR3 covers 16 residues. CDR1 SQVTM and CDR2 ANQGSEA come from the germline V gene. V dropped 6 bases and J dropped 6; count of bases not matched to a gene: 17. The CDR3, as DNA: TGCAGCGTCGCCCAAACAGGGGGCCGGGAGTCGGATGGCTACACCTTC. This encodes CSVAQTGGRESDGYTF.

This clone was detected only a few times. V gene TRBV15 combines with J gene TRBJ2-1; tentatively, D is TRBD1 (6 bases). The CDR3 has 18 residues. CDR1 and CDR2 (germline): LNHNV, YYDKDF (reference sequence). V was clipped by 2 bases and J by 5 bases, with 22 bases between them. CDR3 coding DNA: TGTGCCACCAGCAGATCAGGGGCGAGAGGGCCGCAGGACAATGAGCAGTTCTTC. Its protein is CATSRSGARGPQDNEQFF.

V is TRBV9 and J is TRBJ2-3; D gene unclear. Trimming took off 6 bases at V and 3 bases at J, with 14 bases between the two ends. Germline V gene lookup returns CDR1 SGDLS and CDR2 YYNGEE. The CDR3 extends over 14 amino acids. The CDR3, as DNA: TGTGCCAGCATCGGACCCCACGGGACAGATACGCAGTATTTT. As protein: CASIGPHGTDTQYF.

This chain uses TRBV30 with TRBJ1-2; a possible D gene is TRBD1 (6 bases). The CDR3 spans 13 residues. Germline V CDR1 and CDR2: GTSNPN, SVGIG (reference sequence). V lost 3 bases and J lost 7, with 15 bases in between. The CDR3: CAWSLGARVGYTF. The CDR3 DNA reads as TGTGCCTGGAGCCTGGGGGCTAGGGTTGGCTACACCTTC.